This TCR beta chain was documented in a study of early T cells in non-severe SARS-CoV-2 infection. Study background: Bulk RNA taken from unsorted whole blood was sequenced, leaving chains unpaired.

The protocol attached unique molecular identifiers to individual cDNA molecules. TCRdb re-analysed the 5' RACE reads in MiXCR, keeping a single row per CDR3 protein. The table includes 100,000 to 150,000 distinct CDR3 sequences, under 15% detected once. The V and J ends lost 0 bases and 1 base, in that order; junction bases with no gene match: 7. The CDR3 has 18 amino acids. The V gene's germline CDR1 is MNHEY and CDR2 SVGAGI. The rearrangement uses TRBV6-5 and TRBJ2-2, with 8 positions matching TRBD2. The TCR comes from an adult who was a healthcare worker with PCR-confirmed SARS-CoV-2 infection or an uninfected control (not recorded which). Source material: whole blood. CDR3 bases: TGTGCCAGCAGTTACTCCGTGCCGGGACTAGGGAACACCGGGGAGCTGTTTTTT. Amino acid sequence: CASSYSVPGLGNTGELFF.